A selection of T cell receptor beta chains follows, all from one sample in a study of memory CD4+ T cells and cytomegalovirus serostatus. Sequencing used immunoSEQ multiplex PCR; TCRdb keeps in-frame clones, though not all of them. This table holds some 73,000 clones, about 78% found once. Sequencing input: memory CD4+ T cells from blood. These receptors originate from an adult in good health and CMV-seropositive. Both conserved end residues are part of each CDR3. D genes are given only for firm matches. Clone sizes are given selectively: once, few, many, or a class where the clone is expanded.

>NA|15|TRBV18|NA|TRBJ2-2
TGTGCCAGCTCACCGTCCACAGGATCCACCGGGGAGCTGTTTTTT
CASSPSTGSTGELFF
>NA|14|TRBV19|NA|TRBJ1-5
TGTGCCAGTAGTAGCAGGGGAGTCGGTCAGCCCCAGCATTTT
CASSSRGVGQPQHF
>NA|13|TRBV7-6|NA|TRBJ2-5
TGTGCCAGCAGCGCCGGGGTTCAAGAGACCCAGTACTTC
CASSAGVQETQYF
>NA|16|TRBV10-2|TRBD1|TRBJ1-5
TGCGCCAGCGGTCCCCCGAACAGGGGAAGCAATCAGCCCCAGCATTTT
CASGPPNRGSNQPQHF
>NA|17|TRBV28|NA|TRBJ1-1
TGTGCCAGCAGTTTAGATGAGAGGGGACGGCTGAACACTGAAGCTTTCTTT
CASSLDERGRLNTEAFF
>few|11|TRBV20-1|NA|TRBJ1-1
TGCAGTGCTAGAGGACAGTCCGAAGCTTTCTTT
CSARGQSEAFF
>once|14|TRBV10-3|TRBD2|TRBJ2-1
TGTGCCATCAGCAGACCTAGCGGGGGAGATGAGCAGTTCTTC
CAISRPSGGDEQFF
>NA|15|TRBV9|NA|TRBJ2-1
TGTGCCAGCAGCGTTTTTTCGAGCTCCTACAATGAGCAGTTCTTC
CASSVFSSSYNEQFF
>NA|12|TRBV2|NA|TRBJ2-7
TGTGCCAGCAGCCGGGACTCCTACGAGCAGTACTTC
CASSRDSYEQYF
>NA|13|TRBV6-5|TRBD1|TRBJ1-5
TGTGCCAGCAGTGCAGGGGGTGGTCAGCCCCAGCATTTT
CASSAGGGQPQHF
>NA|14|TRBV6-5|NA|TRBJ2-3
TGTGCCAGCACCAAGTCCGGCTACACAGATACGCAGTATTTT
CASTKSGYTDTQYF
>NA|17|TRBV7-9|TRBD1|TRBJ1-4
TGTGCCAGCAGCTCCTGGACAGGGGGAAGAACTAATGAAAAACTGTTTTTT
CASSSWTGGRTNEKLFF